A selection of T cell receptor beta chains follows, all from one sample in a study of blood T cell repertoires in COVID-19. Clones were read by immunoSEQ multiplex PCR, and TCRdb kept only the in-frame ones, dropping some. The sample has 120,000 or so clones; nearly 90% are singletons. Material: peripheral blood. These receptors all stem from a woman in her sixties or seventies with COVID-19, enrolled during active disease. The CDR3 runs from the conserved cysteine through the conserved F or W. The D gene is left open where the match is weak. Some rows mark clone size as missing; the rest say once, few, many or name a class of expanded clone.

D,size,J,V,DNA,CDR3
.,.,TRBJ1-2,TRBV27,TGTGCCAGCAGTTTACTGGGCTCGCATGGCTACACCTTC,CASSLLGSHGYTF
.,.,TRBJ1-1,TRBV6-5,TGTGCCAGCAGTCTTCAGGGTTCACGCACTGAAGCTTTCTTT,CASSLQGSRTEAFF
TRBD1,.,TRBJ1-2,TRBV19,TGTGCCAGTAGTGCGGACAGGGCCTCCTATGGCTACACCTTC,CASSADRASYGYTF
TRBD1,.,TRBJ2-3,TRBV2,TGTGCCAGCAGCGCGGGACAGGGGGCTGCAGATACGCAGTATTTT,CASSAGQGAADTQYF
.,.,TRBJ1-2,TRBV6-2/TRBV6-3,TGTGCCAGCAGCCCCGACAGCTATGGCTACACCTTC,CASSPDSYGYTF
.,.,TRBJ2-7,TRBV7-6,TGTGCCAGCAGCTTAAACTTGGGCAGCCAGTACGAGCAGTACTTC,CASSLNLGSQYEQYF
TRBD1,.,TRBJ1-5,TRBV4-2,TGTGCCAGCAGCCTACGACAGGGGATGATCCATCAGCCCCAGCATTTT,CASSLRQGMIHQPQHF
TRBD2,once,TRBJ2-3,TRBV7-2,TGTGCCAGCAGCTCCCGGGGACTAGCGGGGTGGACAGATACGCAGTATTTT,CASSSRGLAGWTDTQYF
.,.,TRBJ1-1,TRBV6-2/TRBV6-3,TGTGCCAGCAGTTACTCTTCCGTTCAGGGGAGGAACACTGAAGCTTTCTTT,CASSYSSVQGRNTEAFF
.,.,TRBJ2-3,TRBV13,TGTGCCAGCAGCTCGAGGACTAATCCTAACACAGATACGCAGTATTTT,CASSSRTNPNTDTQYF
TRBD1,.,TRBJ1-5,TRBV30,TGTGCCTGGAGTGACAGAACAGGGGTCAATCAGCCCCAGCATTTT,CAWSDRTGVNQPQHF
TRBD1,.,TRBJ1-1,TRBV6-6,TGTGCCAGCAGTCTACACAGGGGGCCAGTGTTTGGCACTGAAGCTTTCTTT,CASSLHRGPVFGTEAFF
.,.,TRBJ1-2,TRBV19,TGTGCCAGTAGTGCAGGACAGCAGGAAAAACGGCTCTATGGCTACACCTTC,CASSAGQQEKRLYGYTF
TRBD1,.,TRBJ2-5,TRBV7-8,TGTGCCAGCAGCCGACAGGGGAAAGAGACCCAGTACTTC,CASSRQGKETQYF
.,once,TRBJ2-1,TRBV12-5,TGTGCTAGTGGTTTGTACGTCGGGGGTGAGCAGTTCTTC,CASGLYVGGEQFF
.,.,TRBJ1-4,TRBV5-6,TGTGCCAGCAGCTTGGCAGGGAGGAATGAAAAACTGTTTTTT,CASSLAGRNEKLFF
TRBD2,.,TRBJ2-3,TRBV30,TGTGCCTGGAGTCGACTAGCGAGTACAGATACGCAGTATTTT,CAWSRLASTDTQYF
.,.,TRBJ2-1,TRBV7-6,TGTGCCAGCAGCTCTCTCCCGAGCTCCTACAATGAGCAGTTCTTC,CASSSLPSSYNEQFF
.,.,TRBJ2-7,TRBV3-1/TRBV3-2,TGTGCCAGCAGCCAGTTGGGGGACTCCTCCTACGAGCAGTACTTC,CASSQLGDSSYEQYF
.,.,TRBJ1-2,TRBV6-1,TGTGCCAGCAGTGAATTTCGAACGGATGGCTACACCTTC,CASSEFRTDGYTF
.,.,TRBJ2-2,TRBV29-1,TGCAGCGCTCGACCCCTAGGATCAGGGGTTACCGGGGAGCTGTTTTTT,CSARPLGSGVTGELFF
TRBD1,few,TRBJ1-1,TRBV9,TGTGCCAGCAGCGTAGAGTCCCAGGGGGACACTGAAGCTTTCTTT,CASSVESQGDTEAFF
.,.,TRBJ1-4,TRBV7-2,TGTGCCAGCAGCTCCGCGGGACGGGTTAATGAAAAACTGTTTTTT,CASSSAGRVNEKLFF
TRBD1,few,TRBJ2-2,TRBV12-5,TGTGCTAGTGGGGGAAGGGGGCCGGGCACCGGGGAGCTGTTTTTT,CASGGRGPGTGELFF
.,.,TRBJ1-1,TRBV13,TGTGCCAGCAGAGGCGGTCCCACTGAAGCTTTCTTT,CASRGGPTEAFF
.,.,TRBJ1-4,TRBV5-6,TGTGCCAGCAGCGGCGTTTCCGTCGCCGAGGGCCCAGGCTCGCTGTTTTTT,CASSGVSVAEGPGSLFF
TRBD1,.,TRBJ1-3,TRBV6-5,TGTGCCAGCGGGCAGGGGGCGGAAAACACCATATATTTT,CASGQGAENTIYF
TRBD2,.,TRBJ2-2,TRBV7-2,TGTGCCAGCCAGGGACTAGCGGGGTTGAGCACCGGGGAGCTGTTTTTT,CASQGLAGLSTGELFF
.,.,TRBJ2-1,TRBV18,TGTGCCAGCTCACCACCGCCACCTAACTCCTACAATGAGCAGTTCTTC,CASSPPPPNSYNEQFF
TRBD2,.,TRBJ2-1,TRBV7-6,TGTGCCAGCAGCTTAAGGGCGCAGAGAGGGGGACTAGCGGATAATGAGCAGTTCTTC,CASSLRAQRGGLADNEQFF
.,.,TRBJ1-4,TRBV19,TGTGCCAGTAGTACCGGCAGGGAAGCAACTAATGAAAAACTGTTTTTT,CASSTGREATNEKLFF
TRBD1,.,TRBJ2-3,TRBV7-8,TGTGCCAGCAGCCCAAAGGGGGCTCCCAGGGGCACAGATACGCAGTATTTT,CASSPKGAPRGTDTQYF
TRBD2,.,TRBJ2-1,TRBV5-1,TGCGCCAGCAGAAGCACCGGGACTAGCGTCAATGAGCAGTTCTTC,CASRSTGTSVNEQFF
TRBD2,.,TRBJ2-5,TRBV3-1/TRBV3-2,TGTGCCAGCAGCCCCCGGGGGGACGGAGAGACCCAGTACTTC,CASSPRGDGETQYF
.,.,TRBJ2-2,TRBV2,TGTGCCAGCGGGGGGGCGGCTATGAACACCGGGGAGCTGTTTTTT,CASGGAAMNTGELFF
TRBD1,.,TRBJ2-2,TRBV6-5,TGTGCCAGCAGTATAGGGGGACAGGGGTCCGGGGAGCTGTTTTTT,CASSIGGQGSGELFF
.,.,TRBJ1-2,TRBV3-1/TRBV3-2,TGTGCCAGCAGCCAACAGACAGGCTATGGCTACACCTTC,CASSQQTGYGYTF
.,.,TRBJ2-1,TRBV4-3,TGCGCCAGCAGCCCCGACAGGTTGAATTTGAATGAGCAGTTCTTC,CASSPDRLNLNEQFF
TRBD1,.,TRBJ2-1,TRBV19,TGTGCCAGTAGACAAACACGCCGGGACAGGGGGCACAATGAGCAGTTCTTC,CASRQTRRDRGHNEQFF
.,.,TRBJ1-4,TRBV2,TGTGCCAGCAGTGCCGGGAAATATGAAAAACTGTTTTTT,CASSAGKYEKLFF